The rows below give T cell receptor beta chains drawn from one sample of a study of long-term antiretroviral therapy in people with HIV. The protocol was immunoSEQ multiplex PCR, while the TCRdb copy is restricted to in-frame clones and leaves out a portion. The sample records 7,400 or so clones, under 85% being singletons. Here the sequenced sample was unsorted PBMCs, taken approximately eleven months before starting antiretroviral therapy. The receptors were sampled from a man aged 35-49 years with HIV. Both conserved end residues are part of each CDR3. D genes are given only for firm matches. Expanded clones get a size class; other rows say once, few or many, or leave the size out.

d_call j_call clone_size v_call cdr3_aa cdr3_nt
NA TRBJ2-7 NA TRBV19 CASSIRDSYEQYF TGTGCCAGTAGTATACGGGATTCCTACGAGCAGTACTTC
NA TRBJ2-7 NA TRBV5-6 CASSPEAKRYEQYF TGTGCCAGCAGCCCGGAAGCGAAACGCTACGAGCAGTACTTC
TRBD2 TRBJ2-6 NA TRBV5-6 CASSWTSGGTPGANVLTF TGTGCCAGCAGCTGGACTAGCGGGGGAACCCCTGGGGCCAACGTCCTGACTTTC
TRBD1 TRBJ1-1 NA TRBV7-9 CASSLPGQVYAFF TGTGCCAGCAGCTTACCGGGACAGGTTTATGCTTTCTTT
TRBD2 TRBJ2-7 NA TRBV2 CASSGSLAGTEQYF TGTGCCAGCAGTGGTAGTCTAGCGGGTACCGAGCAGTACTTC
NA TRBJ2-5 NA TRBV6-5 CASSPNAGPQETQYF TGTGCCAGCAGTCCAAACGCGGGGCCCCAAGAGACCCAGTACTTC
NA TRBJ2-7 medium-sized TRBV4-1 CASSQTESYEQYF TGCGCCAGCAGCCAAACAGAGAGCTACGAGCAGTACTTC
TRBD2 TRBJ2-2 NA TRBV30 CACPGLAGGPGGELFF TGTGCCTGCCCGGGACTAGCGGGGGGGCCAGGTGGGGAGCTGTTTTTT
NA TRBJ2-3 NA TRBV19 CASSIIWSTDTQYF TGTGCCAGTAGTATCATCTGGAGCACAGATACGCAGTATTTT
TRBD1 TRBJ2-7 NA TRBV27 CASRTGGVNEQYF TGTGCCAGCAGAACAGGGGGCGTCAACGAGCAGTACTTC
NA TRBJ2-7 NA TRBV5-5 CASSDTGPTYEQYF TGTGCCAGCAGTGATACGGGACCAACCTACGAGCAGTACTTC
TRBD2 TRBJ2-2 NA TRBV5-1 CASSSGTSGFTGELFF TGCGCCAGCAGCTCCGGGACTAGCGGGTTCACCGGGGAGCTGTTTTTT
NA TRBJ2-2 NA TRBV14 CASSPLPGRGIPGELFF TGTGCCAGCAGCCCTTTACCGGGACGGGGAATACCCGGGGAGCTGTTTTTT
TRBD1 TRBJ1-2 NA TRBV6-5 CASSSRTGASDGYTF TGTGCCAGCAGTTCCCGGACAGGGGCCTCGGATGGCTACACCTTC
NA TRBJ2-6 NA TRBV30 CAWAQGSGANVLTF TGTGCCTGGGCCCAGGGATCTGGGGCCAACGTCCTGACTTTC
NA TRBJ1-6 few TRBV11-1 CASSPQGHSPLHF TGTGCCAGCAGCCCACAGGGCCATTCACCCCTCCACTTT
NA TRBJ1-4 NA TRBV30 CAWNELNEKLFF TGTGCCTGGAACGAGCTCAATGAAAAACTGTTTTTT
TRBD1 TRBJ1-3 NA TRBV7-8 CASSLIRTGDTYSGNTIYF TGTGCCAGCAGCTTAATTCGGACAGGGGACACTTACTCTGGAAACACCATATATTTT
TRBD1 TRBJ2-5 NA TRBV7-8 CASSSPMTGGKTQYF TGTGCCAGCAGCTCGCCAATGACAGGGGGAAAGACCCAGTACTTC
NA TRBJ1-6 NA TRBV2 CASSVQDNSPLHF TGTGCCAGCAGTGTACAGGATAATTCACCCCTCCACTTT
TRBD1 TRBJ2-7 NA TRBV29-1 CSARTGPYEQYF TGCAGCGCCCGGACAGGGCCCTACGAGCAGTACTTC
NA TRBJ1-5 NA TRBV21-1 CASGDGDLNQPQHF TGTGCCAGCGGAGACGGGGACCTCAATCAGCCCCAGCATTTT
NA TRBJ1-1 NA TRBV19 CATHYRQNTEAFF TGTGCCACTCACTATCGGCAGAACACTGAAGCTTTCTTT
TRBD2 TRBJ2-7 NA TRBV5-1 CASGKRGLDEQYF TGCGCCAGCGGCAAGCGGGGGCTCGACGAGCAGTACTTC
TRBD1 TRBJ2-7 NA TRBV11-2 CASSLDRDRGQGYSYEQYF TGTGCCAGCAGCTTAGATAGGGACAGGGGCCAAGGGTACTCCTACGAGCAGTACTTC
TRBD2 TRBJ2-7 NA TRBV27 CASSSPGASGGRREQYF TGTGCCAGCAGTTCCCCAGGGGCTAGCGGGGGACGTAGGGAGCAGTACTTC
NA TRBJ2-7 few TRBV28 CASSLRDISYEQYF TGTGCCAGCAGTCTGCGAGACATCTCCTACGAGCAGTACTTC
NA TRBJ1-1 NA TRBV28 CASSSRFEAFF TGTGCCAGCAGTTCGCGTTTCGAAGCTTTCTTT
TRBD1 TRBJ1-2 NA TRBV5-1 CASSLGQGAKTYGYTF TGCGCCAGCAGCTTGGGACAGGGGGCGAAGACGTATGGCTACACCTTC
TRBD1 TRBJ1-2 NA TRBV28 CAGAQTGAVNYGYTF TGTGCCGGGGCACAGACAGGGGCCGTTAACTATGGCTACACCTTC
NA TRBJ1-5 NA TRBV19 CASSITWAGKQPQHF TGTGCCAGTAGTATTACCTGGGCAGGTAAACAGCCCCAGCATTTT
NA TRBJ1-5 NA TRBV30 CAWSPGFRGDQPQHF TGTGCCTGGAGCCCTGGGTTCCGGGGCGATCAGCCCCAGCATTTT
TRBD1 TRBJ1-1 NA TRBV18 CASSPYMSTTGEAFF TGTGCCAGCTCACCTTACATGTCGACGACAGGGGAAGCTTTCTTT
NA TRBJ2-3 NA TRBV28 CASSFPTLGQTSTDTQYF TGTGCCAGCAGTTTCCCCACCTTAGGGCAAACTAGCACAGATACGCAGTATTTT
TRBD1 TRBJ2-7 NA TRBV19 CASSPWTGTYEQYF TGTGCCAGTAGTCCTTGGACAGGGACCTACGAGCAGTACTTC
NA TRBJ1-2 NA TRBV10-2 CASSESVWAPYGYTF TGCGCCAGCAGTGAGTCGGTGTGGGCCCCCTATGGCTACACCTTC
NA TRBJ2-6 NA TRBV6-5 CASTSGANVLTF TGTGCCAGCACCTCAGGGGCCAACGTCCTGACTTTC
TRBD2 TRBJ2-3 NA TRBV11-2 CASSSIGGGPDTQYF TGTGCCAGCAGCTCCATCGGCGGGGGGCCAGATACGCAGTATTTT
TRBD2 TRBJ2-3 NA TRBV10-2 CASSVEVGLAGADTQYF TGCGCCAGCAGTGTAGAGGTCGGCCTAGCGGGGGCAGATACGCAGTATTTT
NA TRBJ1-1 NA TRBV2 CASSDTAGGAKAFF TGTGCCAGCAGTGATACGGCGGGGGGGGCGAAAGCTTTCTTT
NA TRBJ2-6 NA TRBV5-5 CASSFSVTGANVLTF TGTGCCAGCAGCTTCTCCGTTACTGGGGCCAACGTCCTGACTTTC
TRBD1 TRBJ1-4 NA TRBV6-6 CASSYPPGQGEKLFF TGTGCCAGCAGTTACCCACCGGGACAGGGTGAAAAACTGTTTTTT
TRBD1 TRBJ1-2 NA TRBV4-3 CASSQVQGHNNYGYTF TGCGCCAGCAGCCAGGTACAGGGGCACAACAACTATGGCTACACCTTC
NA TRBJ2-7 NA TRBV6-5 CASSYGAGHYEQYF TGTGCCAGCAGTTACGGGGCGGGACACTACGAGCAGTACTTC
NA TRBJ2-7 NA TRBV19 CASSRAGFIYEQYF TGTGCCAGTAGTAGGGCAGGATTTATCTACGAGCAGTACTTC